This T cell receptor beta chain was obtained from a study of identical twins. TCRdb ran MiXCR on the 5' RACE reads and lists one entry per CDR3 protein. Among a few hundred thousand distinct CDR3 sequences listed, more than 9% were seen once. The V gene end was trimmed by 4 bases and the J gene end by 0 bases; junction bases not matched to a gene: 6. The CDR3 totals 17 residues. Looked up from germline, CDR1 is MNHEY and CDR2 is SMNVEV (reference sequence). This sample also appeared in a second study, on yellow fever vaccine responses in identical twins.

Sequencing was done on a sample of PBMCs. The gene calls are TRBV27 and TRBJ2-6, with 7 bases that match TRBD2. The clonotype was recovered from a woman aged 18-29 years in good health. In DNA form, the CDR3 reads TGTGCCAGCAGTTGGCTAGCGGTGGACTCTGGGGCCAACGTCCTGACTTTC. It yields the protein CASSWLAVDSGANVLTF.